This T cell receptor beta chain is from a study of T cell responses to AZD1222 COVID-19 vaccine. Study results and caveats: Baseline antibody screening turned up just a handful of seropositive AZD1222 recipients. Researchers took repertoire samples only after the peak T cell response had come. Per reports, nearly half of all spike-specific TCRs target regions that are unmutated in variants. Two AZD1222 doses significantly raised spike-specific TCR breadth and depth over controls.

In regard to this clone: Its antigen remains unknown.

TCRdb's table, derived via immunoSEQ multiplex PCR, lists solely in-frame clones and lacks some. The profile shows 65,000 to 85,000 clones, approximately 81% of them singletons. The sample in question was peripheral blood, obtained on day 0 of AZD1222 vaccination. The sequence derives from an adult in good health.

CDR3 DNA sequence: TGTGCCAGCAGCCAAGAAATAGGGTCAGGGGGGGGCCGAGATGGCTACACCTTC. The encoded protein is CASSQEIGSGGGRDGYTF. This chain links TRBV4-2 with TRBJ1-2; 7 bases are shared with TRBD1. V gave up 0 bases and J gave up 6 bases; unmatched junction bases: 16. The CDR3 is made up of 18 amino acids. Germline CDR1 reads LGHNA; CDR2 reads YNFKEQ.